The clone carrying this TCR beta chain came up a few times. What it binds is unknown. The data are from a study of identical twins. The study's findings and limits: Twin pairs had excess sharing that was weaker in beta out-of-frame sequences.

The germline V gene has CDR1 SGHNT and CDR2 YYREEE (reference sequence). Deletions cut 2 bases from V and 7 bases from J, with 9 bases between. The CDR3 extends over 13 amino acids. TCRdb reanalysed the 5' RACE reads using MiXCR and keeps one entry per CDR3 protein. This table has around 250,000 distinct CDR3 sequences, about 8.3% appearing once. The sample was also linked to a second study, of yellow fever vaccine responses in identical twins.

This chain uses TRBV5-4 with TRBJ2-2; D not resolved. Sequencing was done on a sample of CD8+ T cells sorted from blood. This clonotype originated in a woman under 30 in good health. The CDR3 nucleotides are TGTGCCAGCAGCTTCCAAAAGGGCGGGGAGCTGTTTTTT. Translation: CASSFQKGGELFF.